The 18 T cell receptor beta chains below come from one sample, sequenced in a study of cytomegalovirus exposure and HLA in healthy donors. The primer mix had 60 Vbeta and 13 Jbeta primers. Produced via immunoSEQ multiplex PCR; TCRdb's table is partial and in-frame only. The repertoire holds about 150,000 clones, with around two thirds as singletons. Sequencing was done on a sample of PBMCs. Receptors originate from a man aged 30 to 39 in good health and CMV-seropositive.

This chain uses TRBV27 with TRBJ1-4; the match to TRBD1 covers 7 bases. This CDR3 has 15 amino acids. Trimming removed 5 bases from V and 4 bases from J; junction bases left unmatched: 7. In germline, CDR1 is MNHEY, CDR2 SMNVEV (reference sequence). The CDR3 loop reads CASSPSGGNNEKLFF. CDR3 DNA sequence: TGTGCCAGCAGTCCCTCAGGGGGGAATAATGAAAAACTGTTTTTT.

This chain links TRBV5-5 with TRBJ1-2, with TRBD1 identical over 10 bases. The V gene's germline CDR1 is SGHKS and CDR2 YYEKEE (reference sequence). The V and J ends lost 4 bases and 2 bases, in that order; junction bases with no gene match: 5. The CDR3 spans 15 residues. The CDR3 sequence is CASSPAGQGNYGYTF. DNA for the CDR3: TGTGCCAGCAGCCCAGCGGGACAGGGGAACTATGGCTACACCTTC. Drawing the rest from reference TRBV5-5 and TRBJ1-2, the complete variable domain is DAGVTQSPTHLIKTRGQQVTLRCSPISGHKSVSWYQQVLGQGPQFIFQYYEKEERGRGNFPDRFSARQFPNYSSELNVNALLLGDSALYLCASSPAGQGNYGYTFGSGTRLTVV.

This clone was found a few times. The chain carries TRBV13 and TRBJ2-3; maybe TRBD1 (6 bases). CDR3 length: 15 amino acids. V lost 5 bases to trimming and J lost 6 bases, with 18 bases between them. CDR1 is PRHDT and CDR2 is FYEKMQ in the germline V gene (reference sequence). This CDR3 is CASSHPWTVSDTQYF. In DNA form, the CDR3 reads TGTGCCAGCAGCCACCCCTGGACAGTTTCGGATACGCAGTATTTT.

As concerns this clone: Relative to the germline gene, one junction end is altered; a read error may explain this. The chain recombines TRBV4-1 with TRBJ2-5; 7 nucleotides agree with TRBD2. The CDR3 length is 14 residues. Germline assignment: CDR1 MGHRA and CDR2 YSYEKL. The CDR3: CVSSRREREETQYF. The CDR3 DNA reads as TGCGTCAGCAGCCGGCGGGAGAGGGAGGAGACCCAGTACTTC.

As to this clone: The identical CDR3 is also encoded by other nucleotide sequences in the sample. The J gene is TRBJ1-2, the V gene TRBV7-2, with 10 bases matching TRBD1. Trimming removed 4 bases from V and 6 bases from J; junction bases left unmatched: 8. Germline values: CDR1 SGHTA, CDR2 FQGNSA. The CDR3 length is 15 residues. The CDR3: CASSSGQGGGDGYTF. DNA of the CDR3: TGTGCCAGCAGCTCAGGACAGGGGGGAGGGGATGGCTACACCTTC.

This sequence joins TRBV19 and TRBJ2-5, with a weak D call TRBD1 (5 bases). From germline, CDR1 is LNHDA and CDR2 SQIVND (reference sequence). There are 12 residues in the CDR3. Trimming took 3 bases from V and 7 from J, leaving 9 bases between them. The CDR3 DNA sequence: TGTGCCAGTAGTATGGCCACAGGGACCCAGTACTTC. This codes for CASSMATGTQYF. Complete variable domain (other parts from reference TRBV19 and TRBJ2-5): DGGITQSPKYLFRKEGQNVTLSCEQNLNHDAMYWYRQDPGQGLRLIYYSQIVNDFQKGDIAEGYSVSREKKESFPLTVTSAQKNPTAFYLCASSMATGTQYFGPGTRLLVL.

The chain carries TRBV28 and TRBJ1-4; D is unclear. Germline V gives CDR1 MDHEN, CDR2 SYDVKM. The CDR3 has 13 residues. V lost 3 bases and J 4 bases, leaving 6 bases between the germline ends. CDR3 bases: TGTGCCAGCAGTTTTAGCGGTAATGAAAAACTGTTTTTT. Amino acid sequence: CASSFSGNEKLFF.

This clone was counted a single time. In nucleotides, the CDR3 is TGTGCCAGCAGCGCCACCTTATATGGGGGACAGGGAAATGAAAAACTGTTTTTT. It encodes CASSATLYGGQGNEKLFF. This chain connects TRBV7-9 to TRBJ1-4, with 9 nucleotides matching TRBD1. The CDR3 loop spans 18 amino acids. V was clipped by 5 bases and J by 5 bases; unmatched bases: 15. Germline CDR1 is SEHNR and CDR2 is FQNEAQ (reference sequence).

The chain combines TRBV7-9 with TRBJ1-1; D uncertain. Trimming removed 5 bases from V and 1 base from J, with 11 bases in between. In germline, CDR1 is SEHNR, CDR2 FQNEAQ (reference sequence). This CDR3 region has 14 residues. Here the CDR3 DNA reads TGTGCCAGCAGCCCTCGAACGGGGAACACTGAAGCTTTCTTT. Protein product: CASSPRTGNTEAFF.

The V call is TRBV4-2, the J call TRBJ2-1; possible D gene TRBD1, 6 bases. CDR1 and CDR2 from the germline V gene are LGHNA and YNFKEQ. With 2 bases removed from V and 0 bases from J, the gap between germline ends came to 14 bases. This CDR3 is 17 amino acids long. This chain's CDR3 is CASSQPPQGSSYNEQFF. In nucleotides, the CDR3 is TGTGCCAGCAGCCAACCACCACAGGGCAGCTCCTACAATGAGCAGTTCTTC.

The chain is built from TRBV28 and TRBJ1-3, with a tentative D call TRBD1 (5 bases). CDR3 length: 15 residues. V dropped 8 bases and J dropped 0 bases, with 14 bases sitting between them. CDR1 is MDHEN, CDR2 SYDVKM, per germline. CDR3 bases: TGTGCCAGCCGTGCAGGGTTCGTCTCTGGAAACACCATATATTTT. Translation: CASRAGFVSGNTIYF.

This clone has more than one count but fewer than ten. This chain links TRBV7-2 with TRBJ2-5; D might be TRBD1 (5 bases). The CDR3 consists of 14 residues. V was cut by 0 bases and J by 3 bases, with 8 bases left in between. The germline CDR1 and CDR2 sequences are SGHTA and FQGNSA. The CDR3 DNA follows: TGTGCCAGCAGCTTAGCGTTGACAGAAGAGACCCAGTACTTC. Translating gives CASSLALTEETQYF.

This chain connects TRBV23-1 to TRBJ1-2, with D uncertain. TRBV23-1 is labeled an ORF, and its function is uncertain. V was clipped by 0 bases and J by 2 bases, with 25 bases between them. This CDR3 comprises 20 residues. CDR3 protein: CASSQSRKPPSQDFNYGYTF. The CDR3, as DNA: TGCGCCAGCAGTCAATCTCGAAAACCTCCCTCCCAGGACTTCAACTATGGCTACACCTTC.

V and J are TRBV28 and TRBJ1-1; D possibly corresponds to TRBD1 (5 bases). The CDR3 totals 12 residues. Trimming took 3 bases from V and 5 from J, leaving 7 bases between them. Germline V gives CDR1 MDHEN, CDR2 SYDVKM. Written as DNA, the CDR3 is TGTGCCAGCAGTTTCAGACAGACTGAAGCTTTCTTT. This encodes CASSFRQTEAFF.

The chain recombines TRBV18 with TRBJ2-7; 11 bases match TRBD2. CDR3 length: 14 residues. Trimming removed 4 bases from V and 4 bases from J; junction bases left unmatched: 3. Germline CDR1 and CDR2: KGHSH and LQKENI. CDR3 loop: CASSRTSGSYEQYF. Here the CDR3 DNA reads TGTGCCAGCTCACGTACTAGCGGGAGTTACGAGCAGTACTTC.

The J gene is TRBJ1-3, the V gene TRBV30; D call uncertain. Germline CDR1 is GTSNPN and CDR2 is SVGIG (reference sequence). This CDR3 region has 12 residues. V lost 4 bases and J lost 3, with 7 bases in between. The CDR3 sequence is CAWTLGGNTIYF. Written as DNA, the CDR3 is TGTGCCTGGACCCTAGGTGGAAACACCATATATTTT. The full variable domain, rest sourced from reference TRBV30 and TRBJ1-3, is SQTIHQWPATLVQPVGSPLSLECTVEGTSNPNLYWYRQAAGRGLQLLFYSVGIGQISSEVPQNLSASRPQDRQFILSSKKLLLSDSGFYLCAWTLGGNTIYFGEGSWLTVV.

The CDR3 DNA reads as TGTGCCAGCGGACTCTCTGGAAACACCATATATTTT. It specifies CASGLSGNTIYF. The chain recombines TRBV11-2 with TRBJ1-3; D uncertain. This CDR3 region has 12 residues. V was shortened by 8 bases and J by 0 bases, with 5 bases between the two germline ends. Looked up from germline, CDR1 is SGHAT and CDR2 is FQNNGV.

V is TRBV2 and J is TRBJ2-1; 9 bases fit TRBD2. V gave up 10 bases and J gave up 7 bases; unmatched junction bases: 14. The CDR3 has 15 residues. Germline V gives CDR1 SNHLY, CDR2 FYNNEI. The CDR3 protein is CATKGAGLALNEQFF. CDR3 nucleotide sequence: TGTGCCACCAAGGGGGCGGGACTAGCTTTGAATGAGCAGTTCTTC.